Below, 6 T cell receptor beta chains from the same sample are listed, as sequenced in a study of chemoradiotherapy in HPV16-positive cancers. Profiling relied on immunoSEQ multiplex PCR, and the TCRdb table lists in-frame clones only, not all of them. The data show about 5,100 clones, with over 70% seen just once and 14% held by the top ten. Source: tumor tissue, taken from a patient who underwent chemoradiotherapy. These receptors all come from a human donor with HPV-associated anogenital cancer.

A single count supports this clone. This rearrangement joins TRBV5-4 to TRBJ1-1; D is ambiguous. V was shortened by 4 bases and J by 2 bases, with 9 bases between the two germline ends. The CDR3 length is 13 residues. Germline V CDR1 and CDR2: SGHNT, YYREEE (reference sequence). DNA of the CDR3: TGTGCCAGCAGCCTCAGAGGAAACACTGAAGCTTTCTTT. Its translation is CASSLRGNTEAFF. Full variable domain (remainder filled in from reference TRBV5-4 and TRBJ1-1): ETGVTQSPTHLIKTRGQQVTLRCSSQSGHNTVSWYQQALGQGPQFIFQYYREEENGRGNFPPRFSGLQFPNYSSELNVNALELDDSALYLCASSLRGNTEAFFGQGTRLTVV.

This chain links TRBV14 with TRBJ1-3, with a possible D match to TRBD1 (5 bases). Between the trimmed V and J ends, which lost 1 base and 11 bases, there was a span of 27 bases. This CDR3 region has 18 residues. Germline CDR1 SGHDN, CDR2 FVKESK. The chain's CDR3 is CASSQVLPPGDLRRSIYF. The CDR3 DNA follows: TGTGCCAGCAGCCAAGTCCTGCCCCCGGGGGACTTGCGGAGGTCCATATATTTT.

V gene TRBV2 combines with J gene TRBJ2-3; TRBD2 matches 16 bases. The V segment lost 6 bases and the J segment 5 bases; nucleotides outside the gene matches: 11. The CDR3 is 18 amino acids. CDR1 and CDR2 from the germline V gene are SNHLY and FYNNEI. The CDR3 DNA reads TGTGCCAGCAGAGATAATCCGGGACTAGCGGGGGGGATAGATACGCAGTATTTT. Translating gives CASRDNPGLAGGIDTQYF. The variable domain in full, with the rest retrieved from reference TRBV2 and TRBJ2-3, is EPEVTQTPSHQVTQMGQEVILRCVPISNHLYFYWYRQILGQKVEFLVSFYNNEISEKSEIFDDQFSVERPDGSNFTLKIRSTKLEDSAMYFCASRDNPGLAGGIDTQYFGPGTRLTVL.

The chain joins TRBV7-2 to TRBJ2-5, with 7 bases identical to TRBD2. The germline V gene encodes CDR1 SGHTA and CDR2 FQGNSA. Germline trimming cut 5 bases from V and 4 bases from J; bases unmatched to any gene: 13. This CDR3 is 16 amino acids long. The CDR3 DNA reads as TGTGCCAGCAGCCGAACCTATGGACTAGAGGTAGAGACCCAGTACTTC. It yields the protein CASSRTYGLEVETQYF.

This clone was detected only once. The CDR3 bases are TGTGCCAGCAGTTTATCGGGGGGCGGCGCAGATACGCAGTATTTT. Encoded protein: CASSLSGGGADTQYF. V gene TRBV27 combines with J gene TRBJ2-3; D could derive from TRBD1 or TRBD2 (6 bases each). V lost 0 bases to trimming and J lost 4 bases, with 11 bases between them. This CDR3 region has 15 residues. Germline CDR1 is MNHEY and CDR2 is SMNVEV (reference sequence).

This clone has only a few counts. The rearrangement joins TRBV5-6 to TRBJ2-4; a weak D match, TRBD1 (6 bases). V shed 2 bases and J shed 5 bases, with 11 bases lying between them. Germline values: CDR1 SGHDT, CDR2 YYEEEE. The CDR3 is made up of 14 amino acids. The CDR3 DNA sequence: TGTGCCAGCAGCTTCCGGGACAACCAAAACATTCAGTACTTC. This gives the protein CASSFRDNQNIQYF.